This TCR beta chain appears in the sequencing data of a study of cytomegalovirus exposure and HLA in healthy donors. As to this clone: Its target is unknown.

The CDR3 contains 13 residues. The germline V gene has CDR1 SGHRS and CDR2 YFSETQ. V shed 5 bases, J shed 3 bases, and the junction held 4 bases outside the gene matches. It was with 60 Vbeta and 13 Jbeta primers that the PCR ran. Using immunoSEQ multiplex PCR, the repertoire was profiled, and TCRdb retains in-frame clones only, with some absent. Of 150,000 to 200,000 clones in the sample, about 80% were seen once. General study findings and limits: The records held CMV serostatus as the only immune exposure information.

The sample taken for sequencing was PBMCs. The sequence was obtained from a boy aged 5-17 years in good health and CMV-seronegative. The chain uses TRBV5-1 and TRBJ1-1; 7 bases are shared with TRBD1. For the CDR3, the DNA is TGCGCCAGCAGGGGACAGACTGACACTGAAGCTTTCTTT. Translated, it gives CASRGQTDTEAFF.